This TCR beta chain was sequenced in a study of T cells in women clearing cervical HPV infection. Of note for this clone: Its antigen remains unidentified. Sequencing ends 3 residues short of the CDR3 end; the germline J gene provides the rest.

V was pared by 5 bases and J by 3 bases, with 8 bases between. Germline assignment: CDR1 DFQATT and CDR2 SNEGSKA (reference sequence). This CDR3 contains 11 residues. Broader study findings: Richness differences could reflect unmeasured T-cell content per sample.

Repertoires were generated with immunoSEQ multiplex PCR, while TCRdb's copy carries only in-frame clones and drops some. The sample table includes around 21,000 clones. The sample taken for sequencing was blood buffy coat. This receptor was obtained from a woman between 18 and 69 years old with a cervical HPV16 infection that either progressed to CIN3+ or cleared (not recorded which). V usage is TRBV20-1 and J usage is TRBJ2-7, with D perhaps matching TRBD1 (5 bases). The sequenced part of the CDR3 DNA is TGCAGTGCTCCTAGGGGCTACGAG. Translating it yields CSAPRGYE. The full CDR3 protein reads CSAPRGYEQYF.